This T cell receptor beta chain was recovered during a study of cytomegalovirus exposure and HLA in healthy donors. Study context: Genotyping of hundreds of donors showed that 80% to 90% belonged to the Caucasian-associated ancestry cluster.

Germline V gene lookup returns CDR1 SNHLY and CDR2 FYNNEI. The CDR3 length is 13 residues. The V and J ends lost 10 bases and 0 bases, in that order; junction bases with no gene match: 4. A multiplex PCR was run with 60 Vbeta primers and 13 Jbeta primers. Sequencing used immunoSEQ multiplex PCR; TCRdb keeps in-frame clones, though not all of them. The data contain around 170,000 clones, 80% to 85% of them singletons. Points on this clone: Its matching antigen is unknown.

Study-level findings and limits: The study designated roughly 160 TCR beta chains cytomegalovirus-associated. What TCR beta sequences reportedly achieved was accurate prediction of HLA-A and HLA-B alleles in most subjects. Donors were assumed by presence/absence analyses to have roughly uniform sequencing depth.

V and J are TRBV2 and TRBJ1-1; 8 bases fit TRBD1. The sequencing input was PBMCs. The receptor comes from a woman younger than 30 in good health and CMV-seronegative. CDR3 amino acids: CAISDRVNTEAFF. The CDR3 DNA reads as TGTGCCATTTCGGACAGGGTGAACACTGAAGCTTTCTTT.